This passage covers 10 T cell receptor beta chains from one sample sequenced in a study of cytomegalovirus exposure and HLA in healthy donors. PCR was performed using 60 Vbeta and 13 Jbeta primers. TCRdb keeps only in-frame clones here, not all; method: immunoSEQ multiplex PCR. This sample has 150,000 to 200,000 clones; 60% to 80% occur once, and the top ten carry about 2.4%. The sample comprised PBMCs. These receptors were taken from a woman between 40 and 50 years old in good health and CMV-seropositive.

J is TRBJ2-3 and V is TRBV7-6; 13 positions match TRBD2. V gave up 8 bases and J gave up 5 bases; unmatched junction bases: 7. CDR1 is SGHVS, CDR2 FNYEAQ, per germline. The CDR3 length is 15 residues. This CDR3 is CASSGTSGTGDTQYF. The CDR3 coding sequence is TGTGCCAGCTCCGGGACTAGCGGGACAGGAGATACGCAGTATTTT.

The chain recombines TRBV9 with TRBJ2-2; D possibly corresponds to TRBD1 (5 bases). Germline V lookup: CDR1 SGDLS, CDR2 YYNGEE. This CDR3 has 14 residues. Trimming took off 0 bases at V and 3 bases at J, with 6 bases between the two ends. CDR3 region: CASSVAGYTGELFF. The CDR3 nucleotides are TGTGCCAGCAGCGTAGCAGGGTACACCGGGGAGCTGTTTTTT.

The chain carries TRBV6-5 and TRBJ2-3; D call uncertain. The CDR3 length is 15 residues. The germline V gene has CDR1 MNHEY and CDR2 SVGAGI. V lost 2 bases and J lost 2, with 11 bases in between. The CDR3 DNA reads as TGTGCCAGCAGTTACGGGCTGGGCCTCACAGATACGCAGTATTTT. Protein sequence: CASSYGLGLTDTQYF.

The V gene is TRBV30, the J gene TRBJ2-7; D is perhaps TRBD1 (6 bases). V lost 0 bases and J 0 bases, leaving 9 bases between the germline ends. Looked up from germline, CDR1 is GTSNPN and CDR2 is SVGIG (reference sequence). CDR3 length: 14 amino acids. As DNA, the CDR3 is TGTGCCTGGAGTGTCCCAGGGGCCTCCTACGAGCAGTACTTC. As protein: CAWSVPGASYEQYF. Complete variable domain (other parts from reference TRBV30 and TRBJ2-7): SQTIHQWPATLVQPVGSPLSLECTVEGTSNPNLYWYRQAAGRGLQLLFYSVGIGQISSEVPQNLSASRPQDRQFILSSKKLLLSDSGFYLCAWSVPGASYEQYFGPGTRLTVT.

The CDR3 loop is CAATGSGWGNQPQHF. CDR3 coding DNA: TGTGCCGCTACCGGGAGCGGGTGGGGTAATCAGCCCCAGCATTTT. The chain links TRBV6-1 to TRBJ1-5; D gene ambiguous. The CDR3 consists of 15 residues. Trimming removed 11 bases at V and 4 bases at J, with 21 bases between. Germline loops: CDR1 MNHNS, CDR2 SASEGT.

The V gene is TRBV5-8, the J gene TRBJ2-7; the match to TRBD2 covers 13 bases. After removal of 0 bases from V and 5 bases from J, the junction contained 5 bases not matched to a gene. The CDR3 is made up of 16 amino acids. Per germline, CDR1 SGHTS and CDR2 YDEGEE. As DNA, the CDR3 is TGTGCCAGCAGCTTGGGATCGGGACTAGCGGGAAACGAGCAGTACTTC. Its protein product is CASSLGSGLAGNEQYF.

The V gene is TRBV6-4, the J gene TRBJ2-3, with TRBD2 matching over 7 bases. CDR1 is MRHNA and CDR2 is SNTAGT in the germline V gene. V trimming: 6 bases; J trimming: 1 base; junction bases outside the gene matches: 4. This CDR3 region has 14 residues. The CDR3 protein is CASSQRGGTDTQYF. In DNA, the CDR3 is TGTGCCAGCAGCCAACGGGGGGGCACAGATACGCAGTATTTT.

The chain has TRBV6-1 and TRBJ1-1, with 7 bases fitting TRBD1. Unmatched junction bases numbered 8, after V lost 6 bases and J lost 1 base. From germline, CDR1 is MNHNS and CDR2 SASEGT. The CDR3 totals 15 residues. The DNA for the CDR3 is TGTGCCAGCAGCGACAGGGCGAAGAGGAACACTGAAGCTTTCTTT. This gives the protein CASSDRAKRNTEAFF.

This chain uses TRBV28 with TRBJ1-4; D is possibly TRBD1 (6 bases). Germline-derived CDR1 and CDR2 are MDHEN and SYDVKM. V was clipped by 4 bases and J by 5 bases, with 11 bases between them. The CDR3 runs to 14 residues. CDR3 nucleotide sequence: TGTGCCAGCAGTTGGGCAGGGGAAAATGAAAAACTGTTTTTT. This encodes CASSWAGENEKLFF.

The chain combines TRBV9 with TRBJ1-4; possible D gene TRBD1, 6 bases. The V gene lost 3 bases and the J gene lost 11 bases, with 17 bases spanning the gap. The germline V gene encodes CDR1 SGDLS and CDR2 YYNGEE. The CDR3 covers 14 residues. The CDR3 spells CASSGEEGEVKLFF. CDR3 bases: TGTGCCAGCAGCGGCGAAGAGGGGGAAGTTAAACTGTTTTTT.